A selection of T cell receptor beta chains follows, all from one sample in a study of cytomegalovirus exposure and HLA in healthy donors. Some clones are missing from TCRdb's copy, which holds only in-frame ones; the method was immunoSEQ multiplex PCR. Listed are under 130,000 clones; about 0.59% falls within the top ten. The sample was PBMCs. The receptors derive from a man over 45 in good health and CMV-seronegative. Both conserved end residues are part of each CDR3. Fields, in order: D gene, J gene, V gene, CDR3 length, CDR3 DNA, CDR3 protein. D genes are given only for firm matches.

TRBD1	TRBJ1-6	TRBV6-6	16	TGTGCCAGCAGTTACTCAGGACAGGGGGGAGATTCACCCCTCCACTTT	CASSYSGQGGDSPLHF
NA	TRBJ2-3	TRBV11-2	14	TGTGCCAGCAGCCCCGTCGAGAGCACAGATACGCAGTATTTT	CASSPVESTDTQYF
NA	TRBJ2-7	TRBV18	13	TGTGCCAGCTCACCAGGGGCCAGTCGAGAGCAGTACTTC	CASSPGASREQYF
TRBD1	TRBJ1-3	TRBV5-6	19	TGTGCCAGCAGCTTGTTTCGTTTTAGCAGACAGGGAAGCGGAAACACCATATATTTT	CASSLFRFSRQGSGNTIYF
TRBD2	TRBJ2-7	TRBV29-1	14	TGCAGCGTTGAATCAACGGGGGGTCGATACGAGCAGTACTTC	CSVESTGGRYEQYF
TRBD2	TRBJ2-7	TRBV15	13	TGTGCCACCAGCAAGAGCGGGATCGTCGAGCAGTACTTC	CATSKSGIVEQYF
NA	TRBJ2-3	TRBV6-5	15	TGTGCCAGCAGTTGGGCGGGGCGCGTGTCAGATACGCAGTATTTT	CASSWAGRVSDTQYF
NA	TRBJ2-1	TRBV6-5	11	TGTGCCAGCAGTTTTGTCGGTGAGCAGTTCTTC	CASSFVGEQFF
NA	TRBJ1-1	TRBV9	13	TGTGCCAGCTCCTTGAGCGCAGGGACTGAAGCTTTCTTT	CASSLSAGTEAFF
TRBD1	TRBJ2-2	TRBV11-3	17	TGTGCCAGCAGCTTTCAACAGGGGACCGCGAACACCGGGGAGCTGTTTTTT	CASSFQQGTANTGELFF
NA	TRBJ1-2	TRBV7-2	15	TGTGCCAGCAGCCCCGGGACCGGGAGGAACCATGGCTACACCTTC	CASSPGTGRNHGYTF
TRBD2	TRBJ2-7	TRBV6-6	13	TGTGCCAGCAGGGGAAGCGGGAGAGGCGAGCAGTACTTC	CASRGSGRGEQYF
NA	TRBJ2-5	TRBV5-1	14	TGCGCCAGCAGCTTCGGACAATCCGAAGAGACCCAGTACTTC	CASSFGQSEETQYF
NA	TRBJ2-1	TRBV5-1	14	TGCGCCAGCAGCTTGGCGTCAGACTACAATGAGCAGTTCTTC	CASSLASDYNEQFF
NA	TRBJ2-5	TRBV5-1	14	TGCGCCAGCAGCTTGATGTGGGCCCGTGAGACCCAGTACTTC	CASSLMWARETQYF
TRBD1	TRBJ1-2	TRBV5-6	15	TGTGCCAGCAGCTCTGAGGGGGCCTATCTCTATGGCTACACCTTC	CASSSEGAYLYGYTF
TRBD1	TRBJ2-7	TRBV4-1	17	TGCGCCAGCAGCCGCCAGCTACGGGACAGGGGAGTTGGCGAGCAGTACTTC	CASSRQLRDRGVGEQYF
NA	TRBJ2-3	TRBV4-2	16	TGTGCCAGCAGCCCCGAGGGGGCGGGAGGTGCAGATACGCAGTATTTT	CASSPEGAGGADTQYF
TRBD2	TRBJ2-3	TRBV7-8	19	TGTGCCAGCAGCTTAAGTGGCCTAGCGGGGGCGTTGCGTGGAGATACGCAGTATTTT	CASSLSGLAGALRGDTQYF
NA	TRBJ1-1	TRBV5-1	14	TGCGCCAGCAGCTTGAACAGCCGTGACACTGAAGCTTTCTTT	CASSLNSRDTEAFF
TRBD1	TRBJ1-2	TRBV6-6	13	TGTGCCAGCAGCCCGGGACAGCTCTATGGCTACACCTTC	CASSPGQLYGYTF
TRBD1	TRBJ2-1	TRBV6-1	17	TGTGCCAGCAGTGAAGTGACGGCGGGACAGGGGGCAAATGAGCAGTTCTTC	CASSEVTAGQGANEQFF
NA	TRBJ1-1	TRBV4-3	13	TGCGCCAGCAGGAATATGGCAGGTACTGAAGCTTTCTTT	CASRNMAGTEAFF
NA	TRBJ2-5	TRBV11-3	13	TGTGCCAGCAGCCGGCGGGTAAGGGAGACCCAGTACTTC	CASSRRVRETQYF
NA	TRBJ2-7	TRBV2	15	TGTGCCAGCAGTGGGGAACAGGAAGTCTCCTACGAGCAGTACTTC	CASSGEQEVSYEQYF
TRBD2	TRBJ2-1	TRBV5-1	15	TGCGCCAGCAGCTTAGCGGGAGTCAGTAGGAATGAGCAGTTCTTC	CASSLAGVSRNEQFF
NA	TRBJ1-1	TRBV2	14	TGTGCCAGCAGTGATAATGGCGGGAACACTGAAGCTTTCTTT	CASSDNGGNTEAFF
TRBD2	TRBJ2-7	TRBV29-1	13	TGCAGCGTGGGGGACTACCTATCCTACGAGCAGTACTTC	CSVGDYLSYEQYF
NA	TRBJ2-7	TRBV7-9	14	TGTGCCAGCAGCTCAGCGACACCAACCTACGAGCAGTACTTC	CASSSATPTYEQYF
NA	TRBJ1-4	TRBV5-1	13	TGCGCCAGCAGCAATGGGGCTTTTGAAAAACTGTTTTTT	CASSNGAFEKLFF
NA	TRBJ2-6	TRBV29-1	14	TGCAGCGTACTCCAGGGTTCTGGGGCCAACGTCCTGACTTTC	CSVLQGSGANVLTF
NA	TRBJ1-4	TRBV2	14	TGTGCCAGCAGACTAGTGTGGGGGGACGAAAAACTGTTTTTT	CASRLVWGDEKLFF
NA	TRBJ1-3	TRBV5-4	15	TGTGCCAGCAGCTTGGCGTCGGGTTCTGGAAACACCATATATTTT	CASSLASGSGNTIYF
NA	TRBJ1-2	TRBV5-1	14	TGCGCCAGCAGCTTGTCCGCCCTGGGCCATGGCTACACCTTC	CASSLSALGHGYTF
TRBD1	TRBJ1-1	TRBV29-1	15	TGCAGCGTTGGAGGGACAGGGGGCGCCGGGACTGAAGCTTTCTTT	CSVGGTGGAGTEAFF
TRBD1	TRBJ2-7	TRBV19	15	TGTGCCAGTAGTATGGGGACAGGGGGGGTCTACGAGCAGTACTTC	CASSMGTGGVYEQYF
TRBD2	TRBJ2-3	TRBV7-9	15	TGTGCCAGCAGCTTTCCGAGCGGGAGGGGTGATACGCAGTATTTT	CASSFPSGRGDTQYF
NA	TRBJ2-3	TRBV11-3	18	TGTGCCAGCAGCTTCCCGAGCCTAAAGGACAGAGGCACAGATACGCAGTATTTT	CASSFPSLKDRGTDTQYF
TRBD2	TRBJ2-7	TRBV6-1	16	TGTGCCAGCAGTGAGAAACTAGCGCTGAGCTCCTACGAGCAGTACTTC	CASSEKLALSSYEQYF
NA	TRBJ2-2	TRBV9	12	TGTGCCACAGGGAAAGACACCGGGGAGCTGTTTTTT	CATGKDTGELFF
TRBD1	TRBJ2-1	TRBV11-3	14	TGTGCCAGCAGTCAACGGACAGGGTACAATGAGCAGTTCTTC	CASSQRTGYNEQFF
NA	TRBJ2-7	TRBV5-1	14	TGCGCCAGCAGCTTAATACAGGGCGGGTACGAGCAGTACTTC	CASSLIQGGYEQYF
NA	TRBJ2-3	TRBV7-2	13	TGTGCCAGCAGCTTTCCCTCGACAGATACGCAGTATTTT	CASSFPSTDTQYF
TRBD1	TRBJ2-7	TRBV13	17	TGTGCCAGCAGCTTTAATCCGGGACAGGGGTCCTCATACGAGCAGTACTTC	CASSFNPGQGSSYEQYF
NA	TRBJ1-1	TRBV4-1	15	TGCGCCAGCAGCTCACCTACTCAGGGGAACACTGAAGCTTTCTTT	CASSSPTQGNTEAFF